Following are 9 T cell receptor beta chains from one sample sequenced in a study of cytomegalovirus exposure and HLA in healthy donors. Researchers ran the PCR with 60 Vbeta and 13 Jbeta primers. The data were produced by immunoSEQ multiplex PCR, yet TCRdb's version contains in-frame clones alone and is incomplete. This table has approximately 130,000 clones, about 81% appearing once. Sequencing was done on a sample of PBMCs. These receptor sequences come from a man aged 35 to 55 in good health and CMV-seronegative.

This chain joins TRBV30 and TRBJ1-1, with D unresolved. The CDR3 has 11 amino acids. Trimming removed 5 bases at V and 9 bases at J, with 13 bases between. Germline-derived CDR1 and CDR2 are GTSNPN and SVGIG (reference sequence). The CDR3 sequence is CAWRIPPKAFF. CDR3 DNA sequence: TGTGCCTGGCGAATACCACCTAAAGCTTTCTTT. Full variable domain (outside the CDR3, taken from reference TRBV30 and TRBJ1-1): SQTIHQWPATLVQPVGSPLSLECTVEGTSNPNLYWYRQAAGRGLQLLFYSVGIGQISSEVPQNLSASRPQDRQFILSSKKLLLSDSGFYLCAWRIPPKAFFGQGTRLTVV.

V usage is TRBV6-5 and J usage is TRBJ1-5; weak D call: TRBD1 (5 bases). V was trimmed by 4 bases and J by 5 bases, leaving 12 bases between them. In germline, CDR1 is MNHEY, CDR2 SVGAGI. The CDR3 has 14 amino acids. The CDR3 sequence is CASSSRQTYQPQHF. DNA for the CDR3: TGTGCCAGCAGTTCGAGACAGACCTATCAGCCCCAGCATTTT.

The chain uses TRBV13 and TRBJ1-3; maybe TRBD1 (6 bases). V lost 2 bases and J 2 bases, leaving 13 bases between the germline ends. CDR1 is PRHDT and CDR2 is FYEKMQ in the germline V gene (reference sequence). There are 16 residues in the CDR3. CDR3 nucleotide sequence: TGTGCCAGCAGCTTATCGGGAGGGGGACCTGGAAACACCATATATTTT. Protein sequence: CASSLSGGGPGNTIYF.

The chain is built from TRBV9 and TRBJ1-1, with D hard to call. Per germline, CDR1 SGDLS and CDR2 YYNGEE. V lost 1 base, J lost 1 base, and 8 bases lay in between. CDR3 size: 14 residues. For the CDR3, the DNA is TGTGCCAGCAGCGTAACGTTCGGGAACACTGAAGCTTTCTTT. Its translation: CASSVTFGNTEAFF.

The CDR3 region has the DNA TGTGCCAGCAGTAAAGACACCGGGACAGGGGTTATAGCTGGGGCCAACGTCCTGACTTTC. Protein sequence: CASSKDTGTGVIAGANVLTF. The chain recombines TRBV9 with TRBJ2-6; 10 positions match TRBD1. CDR1 is SGDLS and CDR2 is YYNGEE in the germline V gene. This CDR3 spans 20 amino acids. V gave up 5 bases and J gave up 2 bases; unmatched junction bases: 16.

The DNA of the CDR3 is TGTGCCAGCAGTTTATCGGACATTCTAGGGTACAATGAGCAGTTCTTC. This codes for CASSLSDILGYNEQFF. The chain joins TRBV27 to TRBJ2-1; D may be TRBD1 (5 bases). Germline CDR1 and CDR2: MNHEY and SMNVEV (reference sequence). CDR3 length: 16 amino acids. The V gene lost 0 bases and the J gene lost 4 bases, with 13 bases spanning the gap.

The chain combines TRBV7-3 with TRBJ2-1; possible D gene TRBD2, 6 bases. V was pared by 4 bases and J by 15 bases, with 22 bases between. The CDR3 contains 14 residues. Germline V lookup: CDR1 SGHTA, CDR2 FQGTGA. CDR3 DNA: TGTGCCAGCAGCTCCTCGCCGGGGACTTCTGATTGGTTCTTC. It encodes CASSSSPGTSDWFF.

V gene TRBV7-8 combines with J gene TRBJ2-3, with 12 bases identical to TRBD1. CDR1 is SGHVS, CDR2 FQNEAQ, per germline. V gave up 2 bases and J gave up 4 bases; unmatched junction bases: 7. There are 17 residues in the CDR3. The CDR3 is CASSLNRDRGPADTQYF. CDR3 in DNA: TGTGCCAGCAGCTTAAACCGGGACAGGGGGCCTGCAGATACGCAGTATTTT.

This chain links TRBV30 with TRBJ2-4; tentative D call: TRBD1 (5 bases). Germline lookup yields CDR1 GTSNPN and CDR2 SVGIG (reference sequence). The CDR3 length is 13 residues. V was shortened by 0 bases and J by 3 bases, with 6 bases between the two germline ends. This CDR3 reads CAWSVQGKNIQYF. The CDR3, as DNA: TGTGCCTGGAGTGTCCAGGGCAAAAACATTCAGTACTTC.